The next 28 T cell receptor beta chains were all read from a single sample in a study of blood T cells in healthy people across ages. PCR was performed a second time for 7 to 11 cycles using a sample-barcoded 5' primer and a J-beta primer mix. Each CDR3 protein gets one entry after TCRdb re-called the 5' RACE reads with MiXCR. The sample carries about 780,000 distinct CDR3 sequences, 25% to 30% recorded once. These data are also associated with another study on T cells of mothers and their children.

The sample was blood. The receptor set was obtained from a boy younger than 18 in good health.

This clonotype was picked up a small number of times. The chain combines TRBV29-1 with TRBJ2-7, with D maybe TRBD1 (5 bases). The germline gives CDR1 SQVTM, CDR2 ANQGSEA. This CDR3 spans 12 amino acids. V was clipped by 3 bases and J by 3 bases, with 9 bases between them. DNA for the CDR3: TGCAGCGTTGAGGGCAGGGTCTACGAGCAGTACTTC. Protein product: CSVEGRVYEQYF.

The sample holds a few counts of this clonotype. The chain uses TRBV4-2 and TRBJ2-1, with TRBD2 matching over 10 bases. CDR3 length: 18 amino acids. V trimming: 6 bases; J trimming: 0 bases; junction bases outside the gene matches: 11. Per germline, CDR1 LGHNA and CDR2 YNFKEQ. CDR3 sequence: CASSPTSGVLSSYNEQFF. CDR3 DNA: TGTGCCAGCAGTCCTACTAGCGGGGTATTAAGCTCCTACAATGAGCAGTTCTTC.

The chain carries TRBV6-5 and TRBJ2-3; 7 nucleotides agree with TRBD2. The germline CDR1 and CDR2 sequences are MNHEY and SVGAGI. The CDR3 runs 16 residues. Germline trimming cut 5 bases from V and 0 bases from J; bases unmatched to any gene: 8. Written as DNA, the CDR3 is TGTGCCAGCAGTCGGGGGGTCGGGGTAAGCACAGATACGCAGTATTTT. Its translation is CASSRGVGVSTDTQYF.

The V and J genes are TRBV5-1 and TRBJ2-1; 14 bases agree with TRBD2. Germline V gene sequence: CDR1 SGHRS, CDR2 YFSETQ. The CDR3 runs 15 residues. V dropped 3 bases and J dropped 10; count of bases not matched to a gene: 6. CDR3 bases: TGCGCCAGCAGCTCGACTAGCGGGGGGGCCTGGGAGCAGTTCTTC. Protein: CASSSTSGGAWEQFF. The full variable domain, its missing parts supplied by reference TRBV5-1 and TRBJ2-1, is KAGVTQTPRYLIKTRGQQVTLSCSPISGHRSVSWYQQTPGQGLQFLFEYFSETQRNKGNFPGRFSGRQFSNSRSEMNVSTLELGDSALYLCASSSTSGGAWEQFFGPGTRLTVL.

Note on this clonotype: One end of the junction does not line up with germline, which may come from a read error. In nucleotides, the CDR3 is TGTACCAGCAGAGCCTCCCTAGCGGGGGATGAGCAGTTCTTC. Translating it yields CTSRASLAGDEQFF. The chain joins TRBV6-4 to TRBJ2-1; 10 nucleotides match TRBD2. CDR3 length: 14 residues. The germline gives CDR1 MRHNA, CDR2 SNTAGT.

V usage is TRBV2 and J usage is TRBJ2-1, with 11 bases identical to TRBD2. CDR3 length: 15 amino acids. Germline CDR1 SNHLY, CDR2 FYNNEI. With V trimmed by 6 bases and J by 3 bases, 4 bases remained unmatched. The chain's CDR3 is CASRATSGGYNEQFF. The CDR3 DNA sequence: TGTGCCAGCAGGGCTACTAGCGGGGGCTACAATGAGCAGTTCTTC.

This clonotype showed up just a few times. The CDR3, as DNA: TGTGCCAGCAGTCTACAGGGAGGGTCTGAAAAACTGTTTTTT. Translation: CASSLQGGSEKLFF. V is TRBV12-3 or TRBV12-4 and J is TRBJ1-4; tentatively, D is TRBD1 (6 bases). The V gene lost 5 bases and the J gene lost 7 bases, with 14 bases spanning the gap. The CDR3 runs to 14 residues.

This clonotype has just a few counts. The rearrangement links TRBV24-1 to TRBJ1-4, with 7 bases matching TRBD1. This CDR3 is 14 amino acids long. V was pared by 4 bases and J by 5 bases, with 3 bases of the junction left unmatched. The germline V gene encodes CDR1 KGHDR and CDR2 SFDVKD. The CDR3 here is CATSEGQLNEKLFF. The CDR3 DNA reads TGTGCCACCAGTGAGGGACAGTTAAATGAAAAACTGTTTTTT.

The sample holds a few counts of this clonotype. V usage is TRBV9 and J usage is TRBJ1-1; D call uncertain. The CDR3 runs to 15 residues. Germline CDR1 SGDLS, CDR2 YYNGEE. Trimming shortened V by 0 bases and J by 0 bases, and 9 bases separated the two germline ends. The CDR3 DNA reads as TGTGCCAGCAGCGTAGGGAGTAAGTTGAACACTGAAGCTTTCTTT. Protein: CASSVGSKLNTEAFF. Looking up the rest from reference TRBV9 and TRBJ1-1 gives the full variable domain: DSGVTQTPKHLITATGQRVTLRCSPRSGDLSVYWYQQSLDQGLQFLIQYYNGEERAKGNILERFSAQQFPDLHSELNLSSLELGDSALYFCASSVGSKLNTEAFFGQGTRLTVV.

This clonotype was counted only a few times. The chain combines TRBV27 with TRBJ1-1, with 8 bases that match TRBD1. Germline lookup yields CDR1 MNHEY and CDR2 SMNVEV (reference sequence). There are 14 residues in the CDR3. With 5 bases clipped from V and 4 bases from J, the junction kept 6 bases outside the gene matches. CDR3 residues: CASSGSTGGTEAFF. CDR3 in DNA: TGTGCCAGCAGTGGAAGTACAGGGGGCACTGAAGCTTTCTTT.

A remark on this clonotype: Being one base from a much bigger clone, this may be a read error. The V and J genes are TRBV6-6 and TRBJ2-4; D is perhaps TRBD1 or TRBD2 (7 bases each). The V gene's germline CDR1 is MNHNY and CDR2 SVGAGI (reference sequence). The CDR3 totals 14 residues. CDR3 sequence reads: CAGSSSRGGDIQYF. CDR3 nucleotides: TGTGCCGGCAGTTCCTCCAGGGGGGGAGACATTCAGTACTTC.

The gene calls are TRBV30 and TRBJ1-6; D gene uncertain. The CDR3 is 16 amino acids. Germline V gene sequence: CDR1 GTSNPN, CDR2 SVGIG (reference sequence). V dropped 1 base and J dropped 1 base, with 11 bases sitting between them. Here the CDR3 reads CAWSEGTRSYNSPLHF. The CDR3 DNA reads TGTGCCTGGAGTGAGGGTACGAGGTCCTATAATTCACCCCTCCACTTT.

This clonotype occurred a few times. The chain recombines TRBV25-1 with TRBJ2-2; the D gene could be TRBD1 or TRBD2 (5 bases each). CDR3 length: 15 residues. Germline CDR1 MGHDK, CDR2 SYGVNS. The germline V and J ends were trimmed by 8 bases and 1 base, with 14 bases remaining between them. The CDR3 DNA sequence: TGTGCCAGCGGCTCCGGGACCGTGAACACCGGGGAGCTGTTTTTT. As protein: CASGSGTVNTGELFF.

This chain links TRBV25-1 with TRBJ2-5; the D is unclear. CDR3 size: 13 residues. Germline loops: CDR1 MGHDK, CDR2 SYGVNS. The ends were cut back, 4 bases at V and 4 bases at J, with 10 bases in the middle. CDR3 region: CASSVRSLETQYF. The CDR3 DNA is TGTGCCAGCAGTGTGCGGTCCTTAGAGACCCAGTACTTC.

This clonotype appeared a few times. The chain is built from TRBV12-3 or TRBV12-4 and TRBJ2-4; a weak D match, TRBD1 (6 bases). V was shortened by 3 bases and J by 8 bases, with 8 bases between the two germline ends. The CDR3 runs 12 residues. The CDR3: CASSFRGDIQYF. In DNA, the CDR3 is TGTGCCAGCAGTTTCAGGGGAGACATTCAGTACTTC.

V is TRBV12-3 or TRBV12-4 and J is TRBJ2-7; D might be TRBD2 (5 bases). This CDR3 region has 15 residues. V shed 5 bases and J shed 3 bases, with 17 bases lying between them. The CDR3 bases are TGTGCCAGCAGTGCCCGGCCCCTCGGAGGCTACGAGCAGTACTTC. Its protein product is CASSARPLGGYEQYF.

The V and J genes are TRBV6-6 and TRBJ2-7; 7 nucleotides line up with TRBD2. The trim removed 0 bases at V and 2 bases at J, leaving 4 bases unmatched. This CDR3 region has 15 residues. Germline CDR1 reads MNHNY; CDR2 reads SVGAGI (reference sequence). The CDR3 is CASSYSWGGTYEQYF. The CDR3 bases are TGTGCCAGCAGTTACTCGTGGGGGGGGACCTACGAGCAGTACTTC.

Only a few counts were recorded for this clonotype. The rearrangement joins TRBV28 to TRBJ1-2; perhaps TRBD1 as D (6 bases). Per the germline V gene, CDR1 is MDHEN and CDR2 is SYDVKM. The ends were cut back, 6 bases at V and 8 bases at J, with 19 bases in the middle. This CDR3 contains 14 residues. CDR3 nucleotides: TGTGCCAGCAGGTCAACAGGGACCCGGCGGGGCTACACCTTC. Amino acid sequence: CASRSTGTRRGYTF.

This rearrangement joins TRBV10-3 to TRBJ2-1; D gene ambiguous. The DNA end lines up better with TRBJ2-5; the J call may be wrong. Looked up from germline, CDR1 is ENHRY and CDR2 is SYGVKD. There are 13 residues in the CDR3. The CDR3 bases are TGTGCCATCAGTACGGGCAGACGGAAGACCCAGTACTTC. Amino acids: CAISTGRRKTQYF.

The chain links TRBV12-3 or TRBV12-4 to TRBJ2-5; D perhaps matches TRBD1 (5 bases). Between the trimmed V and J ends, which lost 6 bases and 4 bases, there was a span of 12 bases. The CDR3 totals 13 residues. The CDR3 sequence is CASSPWGRETQYF. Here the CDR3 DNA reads TGTGCCAGCAGCCCCTGGGGCCGAGAGACCCAGTACTTC.

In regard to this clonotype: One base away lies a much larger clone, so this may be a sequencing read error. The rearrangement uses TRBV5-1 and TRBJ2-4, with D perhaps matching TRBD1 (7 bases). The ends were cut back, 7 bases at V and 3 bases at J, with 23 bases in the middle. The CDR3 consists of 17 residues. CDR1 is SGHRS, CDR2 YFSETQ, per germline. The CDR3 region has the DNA TGCGCCAGCTCCGATGCCTTAACAGGGGAGGACAAAAACATTCAGTACTTC. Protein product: CASSDALTGEDKNIQYF.

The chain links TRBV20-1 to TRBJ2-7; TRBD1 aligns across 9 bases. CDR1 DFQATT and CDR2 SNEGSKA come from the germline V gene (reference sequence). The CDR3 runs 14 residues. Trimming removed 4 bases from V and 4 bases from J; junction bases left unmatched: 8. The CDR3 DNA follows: TGCAGTGCTACCCGGGACAGGGTAAGATACGAGCAGTACTTC. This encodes CSATRDRVRYEQYF.

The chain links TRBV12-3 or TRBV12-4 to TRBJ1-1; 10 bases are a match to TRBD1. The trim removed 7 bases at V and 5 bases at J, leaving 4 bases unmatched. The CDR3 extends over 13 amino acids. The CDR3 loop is CASTDRGLTEAFF. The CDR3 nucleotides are TGTGCCAGCACCGACAGGGGGCTGACTGAAGCTTTCTTT.

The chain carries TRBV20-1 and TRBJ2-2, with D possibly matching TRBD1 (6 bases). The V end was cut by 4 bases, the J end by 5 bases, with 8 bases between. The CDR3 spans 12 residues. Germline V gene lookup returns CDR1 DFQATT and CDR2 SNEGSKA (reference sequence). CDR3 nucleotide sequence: TGCAGTGCTAACAGGGAAACCGGGGAGCTGTTTTTT. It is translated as CSANRETGELFF.

CDR3 amino acids: CAYHRDRPYNEQFF. As DNA, the CDR3 is TGTGCCTACCACCGGGACCGTCCCTACAATGAGCAGTTCTTC. This sequence joins TRBV30 and TRBJ2-1; D may be TRBD1 or TRBD2 (5 bases each). V lost 7 bases and J 2 bases, leaving 15 bases between the germline ends. The CDR3 consists of 14 residues. Germline CDR1 reads GTSNPN; CDR2 reads SVGIG (reference sequence).

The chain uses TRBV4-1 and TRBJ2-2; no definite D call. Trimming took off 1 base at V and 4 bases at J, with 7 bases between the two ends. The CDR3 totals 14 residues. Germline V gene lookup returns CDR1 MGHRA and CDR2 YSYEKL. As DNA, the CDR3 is TGCGCCAGCAGCCAAGGGCATGGCACCGGGGAGCTGTTTTTT. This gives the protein CASSQGHGTGELFF.

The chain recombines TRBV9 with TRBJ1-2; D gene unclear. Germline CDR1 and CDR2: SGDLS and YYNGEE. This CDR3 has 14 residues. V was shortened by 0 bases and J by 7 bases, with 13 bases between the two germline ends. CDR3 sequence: CASSVAPLGGGYTF. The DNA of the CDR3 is TGTGCCAGCAGCGTAGCTCCACTCGGAGGTGGCTACACCTTC.

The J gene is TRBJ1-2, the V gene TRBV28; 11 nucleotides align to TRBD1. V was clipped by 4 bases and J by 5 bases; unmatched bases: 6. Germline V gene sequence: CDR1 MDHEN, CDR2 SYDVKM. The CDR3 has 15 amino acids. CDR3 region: CASSSRDRGKYGYTF. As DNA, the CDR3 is TGTGCCAGCAGTTCGCGGGACAGGGGGAAGTATGGCTACACCTTC.